One and the same sample provided the 20 T cell receptor beta chains below, sequenced in a study of blood T cells in healthy people across ages. It was with a sample-barcoded 5' primer and a J-beta primer mix that a second PCR of roughly 6 to 12 cycles was run. Each CDR3 protein gets one entry after TCRdb re-called the 5' RACE reads with MiXCR. The sample consists of about 670,000 distinct CDR3 sequences, over 40% of them appearing once. Sequencing was performed on blood. These receptors came from a man older than 75 in good health.

This chain joins TRBV20-1 and TRBJ2-7, with unresolved D. The CDR3 spans 11 residues. V dropped 1 base and J dropped 3 bases, with 4 bases sitting between them. CDR1 and CDR2 (germline): DFQATT, SNEGSKA (reference sequence). The CDR3 loop reads CSARVLYEQYF. The CDR3 DNA sequence: TGCAGTGCTAGAGTACTCTACGAGCAGTACTTC.

V usage is TRBV20-1 and J usage is TRBJ2-5; D is undetermined. Between the trimmed V and J ends, which lost 6 bases and 4 bases, there was a span of 12 bases. The V gene's germline CDR1 is DFQATT and CDR2 SNEGSKA (reference sequence). The CDR3 covers 12 residues. CDR3 sequence: CSAPKESETQYF. CDR3 DNA: TGCAGTGCGCCAAAGGAATCAGAGACCCAGTACTTC.

There are a few counts of this clonotype. The chain recombines TRBV6-1 with TRBJ2-3; D may be TRBD1 (5 bases). Trimming removed 5 bases at V and 2 bases at J, with 14 bases between. CDR1 is MNHNS, CDR2 SASEGT, per germline. The CDR3 is 15 residues long. The CDR3 is CASSLSRANTDTQYF. DNA for the CDR3: TGTGCCAGCAGTCTCTCCAGGGCGAACACAGATACGCAGTATTTT.

The chain joins TRBV10-1 to TRBJ2-4; D is unresolved. The assigned J gene may be wrong: the sequence end matches TRBJ2-7 better. Germline V gene lookup returns CDR1 WNHNN and CDR2 SYGVQD (reference sequence). The CDR3 is 14 residues long. In DNA, the CDR3 is TGCGCCAGCAGTGAGTCGTCCACCAGATACGAGCAGTACTTC. Amino acid sequence: CASSESSTRYEQYF.

The rearrangement uses TRBV7-9 and TRBJ1-2, with 10 bases aligning to TRBD1. The CDR3 runs to 17 residues. Unmatched junction bases numbered 13, after V lost 5 bases and J lost 4 bases. The germline CDR1 and CDR2 sequences are SEHNR and FQNEAQ (reference sequence). In nucleotides, the CDR3 is TGTGCCAGCAGCCCCACCGGGACAGGGGAGGATATCTATGGCTACACCTTC. It translates to CASSPTGTGEDIYGYTF. The variable domain in full, with the rest retrieved from reference TRBV7-9 and TRBJ1-2, is DTGVSQNPRHKITKRGQNVTFRCDPISEHNRLYWYRQTLGQGPEFLTYFQNEAQLEKSRLLSDRFSAERPKGSFSTLEIQRTEQGDSAMYLCASSPTGTGEDIYGYTFGSGTRLTVV.

Worth noting for this clonotype: This could be a read error, since a much larger clone is one nucleotide away. The J gene is TRBJ2-3, the V gene TRBV15; TRBD2 matches at 13 bases. The CDR3 contains 16 residues. The V gene's germline CDR1 is LNHNV and CDR2 YYDKDF (reference sequence). The CDR3 DNA reads as TGTACCACCAGCAGAGAGGGACTAGCGGGATCAGATACGCAGTATTTT. Translated, it gives CTTSREGLAGSDTQYF.

This rearrangement joins TRBV5-5 to TRBJ2-1; a weak D match, TRBD1 (6 bases). From germline, CDR1 is SGHKS and CDR2 YYEKEE (reference sequence). This CDR3 has 15 amino acids. The V end was cut by 1 base, the J end by 13 bases, with 21 bases between. CDR3 residues: CASSLLAGVQETQFF. As DNA, the CDR3 is TGTGCCAGCAGCTTGTTGGCAGGGGTGCAAGAGACCCAGTTCTTC. The entire variable domain, with the rest obtained from reference TRBV5-5 and TRBJ2-1, is as follows: DAGVTQSPTHLIKTRGQQVTLRCSPISGHKSVSWYQQVLGQGPQFIFQYYEKEERGRGNFPDRFSARQFPNYSSELNVNALLLGDSALYLCASSLLAGVQETQFFGPGTRLTVL.

This clonotype was found a few times. The V and J genes are TRBV10-1 and TRBJ2-4; 8 bases map to TRBD2. The J segment lost 0 bases and the V segment lost 0 bases, leaving 4 bases of the junction unmatched. Germline CDR1 and CDR2: WNHNN and SYGVQD (reference sequence). The CDR3 runs 17 residues. The CDR3 protein is CASSESSGGLAKNIQYF. The CDR3 DNA follows: TGCGCCAGCAGTGAGTCGAGCGGGGGCCTAGCCAAAAACATTCAGTACTTC.

This clonotype was seen a few times. The V and J genes are TRBV3-1 and TRBJ2-7, with TRBD1 matching 7 bases. This CDR3 is 15 amino acids long. The trim removed 4 bases at V and 3 bases at J, leaving 9 bases unmatched. Germline V gene data show CDR1 as LGHDT and CDR2 as YNNKEL (reference sequence). The CDR3 bases are TGTGCCAGCAGCCGAGCCGGGACAGCAATCTACGAGCAGTACTTC. It encodes CASSRAGTAIYEQYF.

This clonotype was observed a few times. This sequence joins TRBV28 and TRBJ2-2; tentatively, D is TRBD1 (6 bases). The CDR3 runs 14 residues. Looked up from germline, CDR1 is MDHEN and CDR2 is SYDVKM. V dropped 6 bases and J dropped 3 bases, with 11 bases sitting between them. The CDR3 loop is CASRQGWDTGELFF. The CDR3 DNA reads TGTGCCAGCAGACAGGGATGGGACACCGGGGAGCTGTTTTTT.

This clonotype was recorded many times. This rearrangement joins TRBV7-6 to TRBJ2-1; 10 nucleotides align to TRBD2. Trimming took 1 base from V and 6 from J; bases not matched to a gene: 6. Per the germline V gene, CDR1 is SGHVS and CDR2 is FNYEAQ. The CDR3 runs to 16 residues. CDR3 protein: CASSLVTSGNVNEQFF. The CDR3 coding sequence is TGTGCCAGCAGCTTAGTTACTAGCGGGAACGTCAATGAGCAGTTCTTC.

This clonotype was recorded a few times. The V and J genes are TRBV20-1 and TRBJ2-4; no clear D. Germline V gives CDR1 DFQATT, CDR2 SNEGSKA (reference sequence). The CDR3 is 11 residues long. Trimming took off 5 bases at V and 8 bases at J, with 10 bases between the two ends. CDR3 amino acids: CSAFLGDIQYF. Here the CDR3 DNA reads TGCAGTGCTTTTCTTGGCGACATTCAGTACTTC.

The chain recombines TRBV3-1 with TRBJ1-5, with a tentative D call TRBD1 (6 bases). The CDR3 sequence is 15 residues long. V shed 5 bases and J shed 5 bases, with 16 bases lying between them. Germline V lookup: CDR1 LGHDT, CDR2 YNNKEL (reference sequence). The CDR3 coding sequence is TGTGCCAGCAGCTACAGGGATCAAGAAGATCAGCCCCAGCATTTT. Protein sequence: CASSYRDQEDQPQHF.

Concerning this clonotype: A read error may account for a junction end that differs from germline. V is TRBV7-9 and J is TRBJ1-1; 7 bases align to TRBD1. The CDR3 consists of 13 residues. From germline, CDR1 is SEHNR and CDR2 FQNEAQ (reference sequence). The chain's CDR3 is CACSQIRDREAFF. Here the CDR3 DNA reads TGTGCCTGCAGCCAGATCCGGGACAGAGAAGCTTTCTTT.

The sample holds many counts of this clonotype. The chain is built from TRBV29-1 and TRBJ2-1; D unresolved. The germline V gene encodes CDR1 SQVTM and CDR2 ANQGSEA. The V end lost 1 base, the J end lost 4 bases, and 8 bases lay between the germline ends. The CDR3 covers 13 residues. The DNA for the CDR3 is TGCAGCGTTGAAGCGCGTCATTACAATGAGCAGTTCTTC. Encoded protein: CSVEARHYNEQFF.

The chain combines TRBV7-9 with TRBJ2-5; no reliable D call. There are 13 residues in the CDR3. Trimming took 9 bases from V and 2 from J, leaving 13 bases between them. The germline gives CDR1 SEHNR, CDR2 FQNEAQ (reference sequence). Here the CDR3 reads CASKIDTQETQYF. The DNA for the CDR3 is TGTGCCAGTAAAATCGACACTCAAGAGACCCAGTACTTC. The variable domain in full, with the rest retrieved from reference TRBV7-9 and TRBJ2-5, is DTGVSQNPRHKITKRGQNVTFRCDPISEHNRLYWYRQTLGQGPEFLTYFQNEAQLEKSRLLSDRFSAERPKGSFSTLEIQRTEQGDSAMYLCASKIDTQETQYFGPGTRLLVL.

V gene TRBV5-6 combines with J gene TRBJ2-1, with TRBD2 matching 10 bases. V lost 0 bases to trimming and J lost 13 bases; unmatched junction nucleotides: 10. CDR1 is SGHDT and CDR2 is YYEEEE in the germline V gene. The CDR3 loop spans 15 amino acids. CDR3 in DNA: TGTGCCAGCAGCTTGGCTAGCGGGGGATCTGAGACCCAGTTCTTC. Protein: CASSLASGGSETQFF.

The chain carries TRBV5-1 and TRBJ1-5; D is perhaps TRBD1 (5 bases). The CDR3 runs to 16 residues. Germline V gene data show CDR1 as SGHRS and CDR2 as YFSETQ. Deletions cut 3 bases from V and 4 bases from J, with 17 bases between. CDR3 protein: CASSSSASPGNQPQHF. The CDR3 DNA follows: TGCGCCAGCAGCTCCTCAGCCAGCCCAGGGAATCAGCCCCAGCATTTT.

This clonotype was recorded a few times. V usage is TRBV7-2 and J usage is TRBJ2-1; D is undetermined. The CDR3 contains 13 residues. Looked up from germline, CDR1 is SGHTA and CDR2 is FQGNSA. The germline V and J ends were trimmed by 4 bases and 8 bases, with 12 bases remaining between them. CDR3 loop: CASSSRNRDEQFF. DNA of the CDR3: TGTGCCAGCAGCTCCCGTAACCGCGATGAGCAGTTCTTC. The whole variable domain, remainder taken from reference TRBV7-2 and TRBJ2-1, is GAGVSQSPSNKVTEKGKDVELRCDPISGHTALYWYRQSLGQGLEFLIYFQGNSAPDKSGLPSDRFSAERTGGSVSTLTIQRTQQEDSAVYLCASSSRNRDEQFFGPGTRLTVL.

The genes are TRBV20-1 and TRBJ2-3, with TRBD1 as a possible D gene (6 bases). The CDR3 consists of 16 residues. Trimming removed 6 bases at V and 0 bases at J, with 19 bases between. Germline values: CDR1 DFQATT, CDR2 SNEGSKA (reference sequence). The CDR3 DNA reads TGCAGTGCGTTAGAAGGGGACACCTCTAGCACAGATACGCAGTATTTT. Protein sequence: CSALEGDTSSTDTQYF.